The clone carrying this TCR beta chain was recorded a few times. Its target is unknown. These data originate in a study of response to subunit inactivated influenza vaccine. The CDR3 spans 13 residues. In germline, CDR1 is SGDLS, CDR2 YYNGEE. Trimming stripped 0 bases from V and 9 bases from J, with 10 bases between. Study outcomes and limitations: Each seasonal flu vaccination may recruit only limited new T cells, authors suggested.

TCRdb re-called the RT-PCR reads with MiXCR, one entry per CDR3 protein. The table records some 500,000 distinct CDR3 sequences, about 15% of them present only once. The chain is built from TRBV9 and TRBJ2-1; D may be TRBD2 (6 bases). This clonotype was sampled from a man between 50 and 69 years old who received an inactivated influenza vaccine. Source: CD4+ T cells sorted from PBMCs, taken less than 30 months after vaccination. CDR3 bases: TGTGCCAGCAGCGTAGAATCCGGGGGTGAGCAGTTCTTC. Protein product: CASSVESGGEQFF.